This TCR beta chain came from a study of blood T cells in healthy people across ages. This clonotype appeared once. With a J-beta primer mix and a sample-barcoded 5' primer, a second PCR ran 7 to 11 cycles. TCRdb redid the calling of the 5' RACE reads with MiXCR, one entry per CDR3 protein. Among roughly 1.9 million distinct CDR3 sequences listed, about 39% were seen once. Germline values: CDR1 SGHDN, CDR2 FVKESK. The length of the CDR3 is 14 residues. V was pared by 2 bases and J by 11 bases, with 7 bases of the junction left unmatched. The TCR comes from a human donor in good health. The chain combines TRBV14 with TRBJ2-3, with 10 bases identical to TRBD2. The source material was blood. The CDR3 DNA reads as TGTGCCAGCAGCCAAACTATGATAGCGGGGGGGCAGTATTTT. Protein: CASSQTMIAGGQYF.